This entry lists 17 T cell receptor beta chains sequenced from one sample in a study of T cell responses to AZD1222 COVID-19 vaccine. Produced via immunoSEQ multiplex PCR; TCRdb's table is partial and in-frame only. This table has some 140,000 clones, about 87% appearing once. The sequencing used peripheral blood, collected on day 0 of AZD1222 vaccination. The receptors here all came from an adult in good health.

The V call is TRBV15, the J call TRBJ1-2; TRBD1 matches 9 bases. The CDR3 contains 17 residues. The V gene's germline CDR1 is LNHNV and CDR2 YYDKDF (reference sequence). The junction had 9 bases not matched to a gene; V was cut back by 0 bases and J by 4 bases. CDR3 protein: CATSRDLYRDRAYGYTF. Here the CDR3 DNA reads TGTGCCACCAGCAGAGACTTATACCGGGACAGGGCCTATGGCTACACCTTC.

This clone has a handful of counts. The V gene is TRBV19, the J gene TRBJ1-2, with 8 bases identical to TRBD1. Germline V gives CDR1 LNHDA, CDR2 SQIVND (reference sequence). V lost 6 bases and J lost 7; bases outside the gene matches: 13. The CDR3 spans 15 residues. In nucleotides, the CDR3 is TGTGCCAGTAGCAAAACCGGGACAGGAGGTCGTGGCTACACCTTC. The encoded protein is CASSKTGTGGRGYTF.

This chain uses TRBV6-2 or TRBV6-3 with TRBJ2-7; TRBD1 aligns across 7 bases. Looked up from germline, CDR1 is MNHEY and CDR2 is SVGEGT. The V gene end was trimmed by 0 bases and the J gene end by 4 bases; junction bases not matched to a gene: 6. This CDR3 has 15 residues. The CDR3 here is CASSYSVTGLYEQYF. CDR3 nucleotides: TGTGCCAGCAGTTACTCCGTGACAGGGCTGTACGAGCAGTACTTC.

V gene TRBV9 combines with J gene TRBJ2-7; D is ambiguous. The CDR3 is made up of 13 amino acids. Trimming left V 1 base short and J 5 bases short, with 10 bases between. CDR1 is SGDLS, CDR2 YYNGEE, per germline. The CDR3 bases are TGTGCCAGCAGCGTAATGGCAGCCGACGAGCAGTACTTC. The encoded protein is CASSVMAADEQYF.

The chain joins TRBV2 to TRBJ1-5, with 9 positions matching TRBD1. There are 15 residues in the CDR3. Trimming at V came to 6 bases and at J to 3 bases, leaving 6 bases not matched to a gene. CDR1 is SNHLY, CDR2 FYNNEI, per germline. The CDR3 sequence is CASRGGQGTNQPQHF. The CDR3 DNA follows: TGTGCCAGCAGGGGCGGACAGGGGACCAATCAGCCCCAGCATTTT.

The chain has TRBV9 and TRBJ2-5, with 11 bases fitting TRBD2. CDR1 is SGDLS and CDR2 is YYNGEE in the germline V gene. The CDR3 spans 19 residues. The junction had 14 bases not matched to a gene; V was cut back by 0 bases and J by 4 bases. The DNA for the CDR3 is TGTGCCAGCAGCGTAGGACTAGCGGGAATGTCCGGGAGGGTAGAGACCCAGTACTTC. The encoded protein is CASSVGLAGMSGRVETQYF.

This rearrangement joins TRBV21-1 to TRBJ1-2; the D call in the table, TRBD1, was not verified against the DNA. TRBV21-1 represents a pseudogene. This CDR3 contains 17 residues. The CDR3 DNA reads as TGTGCCAGCAGCAAAGAGTATGAGGGGACAGGGGATTATGGCTACACCTTC. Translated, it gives CASSKEYEGTGDYGYTF.

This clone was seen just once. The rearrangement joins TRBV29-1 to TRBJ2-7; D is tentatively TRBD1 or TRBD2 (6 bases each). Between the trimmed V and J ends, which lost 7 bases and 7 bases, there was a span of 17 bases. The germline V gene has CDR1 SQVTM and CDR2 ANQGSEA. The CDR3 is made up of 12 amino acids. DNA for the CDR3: TGCAGCGCTGGGGGGCAGGGAGGAGAGCAGTACTTC. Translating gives CSAGGQGGEQYF.

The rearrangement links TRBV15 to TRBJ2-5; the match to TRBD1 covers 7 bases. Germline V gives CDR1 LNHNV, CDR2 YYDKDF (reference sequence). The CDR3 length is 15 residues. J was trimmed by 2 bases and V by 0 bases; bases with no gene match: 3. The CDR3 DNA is TGTGCCACCAGCAGAGATGGGACAGTACAAGAGACCCAGTACTTC. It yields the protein CATSRDGTVQETQYF.

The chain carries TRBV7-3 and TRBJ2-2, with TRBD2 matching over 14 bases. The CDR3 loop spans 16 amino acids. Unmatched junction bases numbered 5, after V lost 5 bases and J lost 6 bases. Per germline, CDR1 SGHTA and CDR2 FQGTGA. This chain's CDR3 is CASSEGTSGRAGELFF. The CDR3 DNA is TGTGCCAGCAGCGAGGGGACTAGCGGGAGAGCCGGGGAGCTGTTTTTT.

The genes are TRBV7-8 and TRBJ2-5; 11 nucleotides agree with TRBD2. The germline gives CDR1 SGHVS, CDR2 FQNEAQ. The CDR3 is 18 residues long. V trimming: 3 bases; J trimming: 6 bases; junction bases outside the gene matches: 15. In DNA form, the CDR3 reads TGTGCCAGCAGCTTGCTCTTATCCGGGACTAGCGGCGGGCAGACCCAGTACTTC. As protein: CASSLLLSGTSGGQTQYF.

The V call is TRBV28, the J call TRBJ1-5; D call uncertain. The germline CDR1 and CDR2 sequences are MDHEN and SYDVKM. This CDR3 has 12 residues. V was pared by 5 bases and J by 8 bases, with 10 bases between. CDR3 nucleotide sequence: TGTGCCAGCAGTCCACACGGTGAGCCCCAGCATTTT. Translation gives CASSPHGEPQHF.

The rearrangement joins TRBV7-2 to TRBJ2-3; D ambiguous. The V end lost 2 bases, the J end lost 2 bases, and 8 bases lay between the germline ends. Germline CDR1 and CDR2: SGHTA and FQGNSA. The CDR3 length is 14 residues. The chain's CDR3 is CASSLSAVTDTQYF. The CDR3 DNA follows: TGTGCCAGCAGCTTATCGGCGGTCACAGATACGCAGTATTTT.

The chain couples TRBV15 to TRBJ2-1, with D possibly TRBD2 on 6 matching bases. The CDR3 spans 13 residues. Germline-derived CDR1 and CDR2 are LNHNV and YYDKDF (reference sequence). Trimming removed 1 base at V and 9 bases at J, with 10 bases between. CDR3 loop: CATSRGWGGEQFF. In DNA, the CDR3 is TGTGCCACCAGCAGAGGGTGGGGAGGTGAGCAGTTCTTC. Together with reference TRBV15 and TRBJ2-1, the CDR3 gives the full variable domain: DAMVIQNPRYQVTQFGKPVTLSCSQTLNHNVMYWYQQKSSQAPKLLFHYYDKDFNNEADTPDNFQSRRPNTSFCFLDIRSPGLGDTAMYLCATSRGWGGEQFFGPGTRLTVL.

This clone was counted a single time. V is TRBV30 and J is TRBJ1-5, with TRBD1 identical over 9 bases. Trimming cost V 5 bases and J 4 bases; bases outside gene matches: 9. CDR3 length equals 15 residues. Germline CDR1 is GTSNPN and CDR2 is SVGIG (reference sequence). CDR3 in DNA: TGTGCCTGGGTGAGACAGGGGGGATTAAATCAGCCCCAGCATTTT. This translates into CAWVRQGGLNQPQHF.

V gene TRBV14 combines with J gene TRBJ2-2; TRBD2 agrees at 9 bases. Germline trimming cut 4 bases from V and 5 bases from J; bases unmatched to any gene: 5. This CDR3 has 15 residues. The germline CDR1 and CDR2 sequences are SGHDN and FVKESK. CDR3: CASSLGTSHTGELFF. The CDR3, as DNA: TGTGCCAGCAGCCTGGGGACTAGCCATACCGGGGAGCTGTTTTTT. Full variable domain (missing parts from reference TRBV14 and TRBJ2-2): EAGVTQFPSHSVIEKGQTVTLRCDPISGHDNLYWYRRVMGKEIKFLLHFVKESKQDESGMPNNRFLAERTGGTYSTLKVQPAELEDSGVYFCASSLGTSHTGELFFGEGSRLTVL.

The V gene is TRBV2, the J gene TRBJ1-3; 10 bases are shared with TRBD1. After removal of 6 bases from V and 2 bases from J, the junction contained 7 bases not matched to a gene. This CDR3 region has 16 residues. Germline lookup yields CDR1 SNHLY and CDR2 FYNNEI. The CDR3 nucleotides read TGTGCCAGCAGGACCGGGACAGGGGCTCCTGGAAACACCATATATTTT. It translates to CASRTGTGAPGNTIYF.